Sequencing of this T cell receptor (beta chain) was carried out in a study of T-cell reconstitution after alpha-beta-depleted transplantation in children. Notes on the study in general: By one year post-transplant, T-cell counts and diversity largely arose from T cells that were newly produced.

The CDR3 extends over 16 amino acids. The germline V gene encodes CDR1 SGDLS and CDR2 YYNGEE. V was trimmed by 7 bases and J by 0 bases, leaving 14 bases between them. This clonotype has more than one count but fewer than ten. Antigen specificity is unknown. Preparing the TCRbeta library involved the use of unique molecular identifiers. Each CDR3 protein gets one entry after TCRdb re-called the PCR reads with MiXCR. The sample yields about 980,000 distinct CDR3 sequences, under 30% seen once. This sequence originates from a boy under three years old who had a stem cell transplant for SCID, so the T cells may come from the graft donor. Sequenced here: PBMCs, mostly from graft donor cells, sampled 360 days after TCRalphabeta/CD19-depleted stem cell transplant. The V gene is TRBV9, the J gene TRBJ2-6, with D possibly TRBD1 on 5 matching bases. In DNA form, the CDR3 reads TGTGCCAGCCAAGGGGTTAGAAACTCTGGGGCCAACGTCCTGACTTTC. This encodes CASQGVRNSGANVLTF. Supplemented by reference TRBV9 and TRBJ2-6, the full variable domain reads DSGVTQTPKHLITATGQRVTLRCSPRSGDLSVYWYQQSLDQGLQFLIQYYNGEERAKGNILERFSAQQFPDLHSELNLSSLELGDSALYFCASQGVRNSGANVLTFGAGSRLTVL.